This section outlines one TCR beta chain sequence together with its context. Its antigen is as yet unknown. From germline, CDR1 is DFQATT and CDR2 SNEGSKA (reference sequence). The CDR3 length is 10 residues. Trimming removed 5 bases from V and 2 bases from J, with 3 bases in between. The data were obtained in a study of OX40 agonist ivuxolimab in advanced cancers. The wider study: Age averaged roughly 60 years (range roughly 23 to 79), and approximately 80% were male.

General study results and limits: Antigen targets of the expanded peripheral T cells went undetermined. Clonal expansion in partial responders at 0.1-3.0 mg/kg ranked among the lowest.

Produced via immunoSEQ multiplex PCR; TCRdb's table is partial and in-frame only. The data hold around 48,000 clones, with roughly four fifths observed a single time. The sequence derives from an adult with an advanced solid tumor such as melanoma, head and neck, liver or kidney cancer. Sample: CD4+ or CD8+ T cells sorted from blood, taken in a trial of the OX40 agonist ivuxolimab. The J gene is TRBJ2-5, the V gene TRBV20-1; no clear D gene. In DNA, the CDR3 is TGCAGTGCTTCTCAAGAGACCCAGTACTTC. Protein: CSASQETQYF.